The 8 T cell receptor beta chains below come from one sample, sequenced in a study of cytomegalovirus exposure and HLA in healthy donors. Researchers ran the PCR with 60 Vbeta and 13 Jbeta primers. The repertoire was sequenced with immunoSEQ multiplex PCR; TCRdb's copy has only in-frame clones and lacks some. Of fewer than 250,000 clones in the sample, more than 65% are singletons; the top ten hold approximately 3.1%. The sequenced sample was PBMCs. Source of these receptors: a woman in her twenties or thirties in good health and CMV-seropositive.

This clone has more than one count but fewer than ten. J is TRBJ2-1 and V is TRBV11-2, with TRBD2 matching over 13 bases. The CDR3 covers 16 residues. Trimming removed 5 bases from V and 9 bases from J; junction bases left unmatched: 10. Germline V lookup: CDR1 SGHAT, CDR2 FQNNGV. The CDR3: CASSAWTSGSEGEQFF. The DNA of the CDR3 is TGTGCCAGCAGCGCCTGGACTAGCGGGAGTGAGGGTGAGCAGTTCTTC.

The V and J genes are TRBV11-3 and TRBJ2-3; D is undetermined. Germline values: CDR1 SGHNT, CDR2 YENEEA. The CDR3 runs 13 residues. Trimming removed 5 bases at V and 1 base at J, with 7 bases between. CDR3 DNA sequence: TGTGCCAGCAGCCCCGCGGGCACAGATACGCAGTATTTT. It translates to CASSPAGTDTQYF. The full variable domain, in which reference TRBV11-3 and TRBJ2-3 provide the parts outside the CDR3, is EAGVVQSPRYKIIEKKQPVAFWCNPISGHNTLYWYLQNLGQGPELLIRYENEEAVDDSQLPKDRFSAERLKGVDSTLKIQPAELGDSAVYLCASSPAGTDTQYFGPGTRLTVL.

The genes are TRBV19 and TRBJ2-1; D may be TRBD1 (5 bases). CDR3 size: 15 residues. Trimming stripped 1 base from V and 3 bases from J, with 10 bases between. Germline CDR1 LNHDA, CDR2 SQIVND (reference sequence). The CDR3 bases are TGTGCCAGTAGTATAGGGGCAGGGTTCTACAATGAGCAGTTCTTC. As protein: CASSIGAGFYNEQFF.

J is TRBJ1-3 and V is TRBV4-1; D perhaps matches TRBD1 (6 bases). Germline assignment: CDR1 MGHRA and CDR2 YSYEKL. V was pared by 1 base and J by 3 bases, with 22 bases between. The CDR3 is 19 amino acids. The CDR3 protein is CASSQGKGQGKRNGNTIYF. The DNA for the CDR3 is TGCGCCAGCAGCCAAGGGAAGGGGCAGGGGAAAAGAAATGGAAACACCATATATTTT.

The rearrangement joins TRBV4-1 to TRBJ2-2, with 15 bases aligning to TRBD2. This CDR3 has 22 amino acids. Germline trimming cut 4 bases from V and 2 bases from J; bases unmatched to any gene: 17. Germline assignment: CDR1 MGHRA and CDR2 YSYEKL. The CDR3 sequence: CASSPLGLAGGRPQLNTGELFF. Written as DNA, the CDR3 is TGCGCCAGCAGCCCGCTCGGACTAGCGGGAGGGAGACCCCAACTAAACACCGGGGAGCTGTTTTTT.

The DNA of the CDR3 is TGCGCCAGCACCCCGGGACTAGCTGTCTATGAGCAGTTCTTC. Its translation is CASTPGLAVYEQFF. The chain links TRBV5-1 to TRBJ2-1; 9 nucleotides match TRBD2. Germline V gene sequence: CDR1 SGHRS, CDR2 YFSETQ. Trimming at V came to 6 bases and at J to 8 bases, leaving 9 bases not matched to a gene. The CDR3 sequence is 14 residues long. The full variable domain, its missing parts supplied by reference TRBV5-1 and TRBJ2-1, is KAGVTQTPRYLIKTRGQQVTLSCSPISGHRSVSWYQQTPGQGLQFLFEYFSETQRNKGNFPGRFSGRQFSNSRSEMNVSTLELGDSALYLCASTPGLAVYEQFFGPGTRLTVL.

The rearrangement links TRBV7-8 to TRBJ1-3; no clear D. The germline CDR1 and CDR2 sequences are SGHVS and FQNEAQ. The V gene lost 4 bases and the J gene lost 2 bases, with 12 bases spanning the gap. CDR3 size: 15 residues. DNA of the CDR3: TGTGCCAGCAGCTCGGAATTCGGGACTGGAAACACCATATATTTT. Translated, it gives CASSSEFGTGNTIYF.

This chain links TRBV27 with TRBJ2-1; TRBD2 might be the D (5 bases). Germline loops: CDR1 MNHEY, CDR2 SMNVEV (reference sequence). Trimming took off 0 bases at V and 2 bases at J, with 11 bases between the two ends. The CDR3 sequence is 16 residues long. The CDR3, as DNA: TGTGCCAGCAGTTTATCGGGAGAGCTTACCTACAATGAGCAGTTCTTC. As protein: CASSLSGELTYNEQFF.